Below are 19 T cell receptor beta chains sequenced from a single sample in a study of memory CD4+ T cells and cytomegalovirus serostatus (dated by TCRdb to the late 2010s). A FACSAria II was used to sort memory CD4+ T cells, defined as single viable CD3+CD4+CD8-CD45RO+ cells. Library creation used the immunoSEQ multiplex PCR assay. Held by TCRdb, this immuneACCESS table contains in-frame sequences only and omits some clones. Under half of the omission traces to an unresolved V gene where checked; the cause of the rest is unknown. This sample has tens of thousands of clones in its table, and around 80% of those were observed once. Jointly, the top ten make up 1% to 1.2% of the sample. Sequenced: memory CD4+ T cells from blood. The receptors here all came from an adult in good health and CMV-seronegative.

The chain couples TRBV19 to TRBJ1-2, with TRBD1 as a possible D gene (6 bases). The CDR3 sequence is 14 residues long. CDR1 and CDR2 (germline): LNHDA, SQIVND (reference sequence). Trimming pared 10 bases from V and 1 base from J, leaving 16 bases between. The chain's CDR3 is CATLAGTLNYGYTF. CDR3 in DNA: TGTGCCACCCTAGCCGGGACACTTAACTATGGCTACACCTTC.

V gene TRBV5-4 combines with J gene TRBJ2-1; 8 nucleotides match TRBD2. Trimming removed 4 bases from V and 2 bases from J; junction bases left unmatched: 8. Germline CDR1 is SGHNT and CDR2 is YYREEE (reference sequence). There are 16 residues in the CDR3. CDR3: CASSRGGSGAYNEQFF. The CDR3, as DNA: TGTGCCAGCAGCCGAGGAGGTAGCGGGGCCTACAATGAGCAGTTCTTC.

The chain uses TRBV7-2 and TRBJ1-3, with D perhaps TRBD1 (5 bases). The V end lost 2 bases, the J end lost 2 bases, and 13 bases lay between the germline ends. The CDR3 contains 16 residues. Germline CDR1 and CDR2: SGHTA and FQGNSA. The CDR3 loop is CASSLSLTTAGNTIYF. CDR3 DNA sequence: TGTGCCAGCAGCTTAAGTCTCACGACAGCTGGAAACACCATATATTTT.

This chain connects TRBV19 to TRBJ2-3; D unresolved. This CDR3 is built from 14 residues. Germline-derived CDR1 and CDR2 are LNHDA and SQIVND (reference sequence). V dropped 6 bases and J dropped 2 bases, with 12 bases sitting between them. CDR3: CASRRTDLTDTQYF. The CDR3, as DNA: TGTGCCAGTAGGCGAACAGACCTCACAGATACGCAGTATTTT.

This chain connects TRBV28 to TRBJ2-3, with TRBD2 identical over 12 bases. Germline lookup yields CDR1 MDHEN and CDR2 SYDVKM. The CDR3 contains 16 residues. The V segment lost 6 bases and the J segment 2 bases; nucleotides outside the gene matches: 6. Written as DNA, the CDR3 is TGTGCCAGCAGCTTGACTAGCGGGAGTTTCACAGATACGCAGTATTTT. Translated, it gives CASSLTSGSFTDTQYF.

The count of this clone is one. CDR3 DNA: TGTGCCTGGAGGGCCAGGGGGCAATCCTATGGCTACACCTTC. This translates into CAWRARGQSYGYTF. This chain links TRBV30 with TRBJ1-2; 8 bases align to TRBD1. Germline assignment: CDR1 GTSNPN and CDR2 SVGIG (reference sequence). V was clipped by 3 bases and J by 4 bases; unmatched bases: 7. The CDR3 extends over 14 amino acids.

The chain couples TRBV11-2 to TRBJ2-5, with 7 nucleotides matching TRBD2. The CDR3 loop spans 15 amino acids. J was trimmed by 5 bases and V by 2 bases; bases with no gene match: 8. Germline V gives CDR1 SGHAT, CDR2 FQNNGV. Written as DNA, the CDR3 is TGTGCCAGCAGCTTATCCTCGGGAGGTTCGGAGACCCAGTACTTC. It specifies CASSLSSGGSETQYF. Combining the CDR3 with reference TRBV11-2 and TRBJ2-5 gives the whole variable domain EAGVAQSPRYKIIEKRQSVAFWCNPISGHATLYWYQQILGQGPKLLIQFQNNGVVDDSQLPKDRFSAERLKGVDSTLKIQPAKLEDSAVYLCASSLSSGGSETQYFGPGTRLLVL.

The chain combines TRBV4-3 with TRBJ2-5; perhaps TRBD1 as D (5 bases). CDR3 length: 18 amino acids. V was clipped by 3 bases and J by 2 bases, with 22 bases between them. Germline-derived CDR1 and CDR2 are LGHNA and YSLEER. The CDR3: CASSHLRGGLGVQETQYF. The CDR3 nucleotides are TGCGCCAGCAGCCATTTAAGAGGTGGTCTAGGGGTACAAGAGACCCAGTACTTC.

The chain joins TRBV6-5 to TRBJ2-1; 11 nucleotides align to TRBD2. CDR3 size: 16 residues. Losses at the gene ends were 4 bases for V and 4 bases for J; bases not matched to a gene: 6. CDR1 is MNHEY and CDR2 is SVGAGI in the germline V gene. CDR3 nucleotides: TGTGCCAGCAGTTTTACTAGCGGGAGTAGGTACAATGAGCAGTTCTTC. Protein sequence: CASSFTSGSRYNEQFF.

In this sample, this clone turned up a few times. The rearrangement links TRBV19 to TRBJ2-7; D call uncertain. The CDR3 length is 14 residues. Per germline, CDR1 LNHDA and CDR2 SQIVND (reference sequence). V lost 3 bases to trimming and J lost 2 bases, with 11 bases between them. The CDR3 is CASSIGVGTYEQYF. CDR3 DNA sequence: TGTGCCAGTAGTATTGGGGTTGGCACCTACGAGCAGTACTTC. The full variable domain, completed using reference TRBV19 and TRBJ2-7, is DGGITQSPKYLFRKEGQNVTLSCEQNLNHDAMYWYRQDPGQGLRLIYYSQIVNDFQKGDIAEGYSVSREKKESFPLTVTSAQKNPTAFYLCASSIGVGTYEQYFGPGTRLTVT.

The rearrangement links TRBV6-4 to TRBJ2-1; D is undetermined. V lost 5 bases, J lost 0 bases, and 11 bases lay in between. The CDR3 extends over 15 amino acids. CDR1 is MRHNA, CDR2 SNTAGT, per germline. The CDR3 spells CASSPRSSSYNEQFF. In nucleotides, the CDR3 is TGTGCCAGCAGTCCCCGGTCCAGCTCCTACAATGAGCAGTTCTTC.

The rearrangement links TRBV28 to TRBJ2-1; 16 bases line up with TRBD2. The CDR3 covers 20 residues. Unmatched junction bases numbered 20, after V lost 6 bases and J lost 9 bases. Germline CDR1 and CDR2: MDHEN and SYDVKM. As DNA, the CDR3 is TGTGCCAGCAGCCCCCATAGGACCGGGACTAGCGGGAGGGCCGCTGGTGAGCAGTTCTTC. Amino acid sequence: CASSPHRTGTSGRAAGEQFF. Variable domain in full (rest from reference TRBV28 and TRBJ2-1): DVKVTQSSRYLVKRTGEKVFLECVQDMDHENMFWYRQDPGLGLRLIYFSYDVKMKEKGDIPEGYSVSREKKERFSLILESASTNQTSMYLCASSPHRTGTSGRAAGEQFFGPGTRLTVL.

This clone turned up a few times. This rearrangement joins TRBV7-2 to TRBJ2-3, with a weak D call TRBD2 (5 bases). Germline-derived CDR1 and CDR2 are SGHTA and FQGNSA. V lost 1 base, J lost 2 bases, and 19 bases lay in between. The CDR3 has 18 residues. The CDR3 DNA reads as TGTGCCAGCAGCTTAGTACTCTCAGGTCGGGGTAACACAGATACGCAGTATTTT. Translating gives CASSLVLSGRGNTDTQYF.

This chain's CDR3 is CASSPEQEIRYEQYF. DNA of the CDR3: TGTGCCAGCAGCCCGGAGCAGGAGATCCGCTACGAGCAGTACTTC. The J gene is TRBJ2-7, the V gene TRBV6-6; D remains unclear. The CDR3 runs to 15 residues. The V and J ends lost 6 bases and 3 bases respectively, with 18 bases between them. Germline values: CDR1 MNHNY, CDR2 SVGAGI (reference sequence).

The J gene is TRBJ2-1, the V gene TRBV10-1; perhaps TRBD2 as D (6 bases). The CDR3 has 14 residues. Germline V gene lookup returns CDR1 WNHNN and CDR2 SYGVQD (reference sequence). Trimming left V 6 bases short and J 5 bases short, with 14 bases between. CDR3 residues: CASSIAEKNNEQFF. CDR3 nucleotide sequence: TGCGCCAGCAGCATAGCGGAGAAAAACAATGAGCAGTTCTTC.

The genes are TRBV18 and TRBJ2-1; D gene unclear. V dropped 4 bases and J dropped 2 bases, with 12 bases sitting between them. The length of the CDR3 is 15 residues. Germline-derived CDR1 and CDR2 are KGHSH and LQKENI. The CDR3 DNA follows: TGTGCCAGCTCACAAACGATACTCACCTACAATGAGCAGTTCTTC. Its protein is CASSQTILTYNEQFF.

V gene TRBV7-2 combines with J gene TRBJ2-5, with a tentative D call TRBD2 (5 bases). The CDR3 loop spans 14 amino acids. V lost 5 bases and J lost 5, with 15 bases in between. Germline V gene sequence: CDR1 SGHTA, CDR2 FQGNSA. CDR3 nucleotide sequence: TGTGCCAGCAGCCTCTGGGGTCGCGGGGAGACCCAGTACTTC. It is translated as CASSLWGRGETQYF.

The chain carries TRBV7-2 and TRBJ1-5, with 8 nucleotides matching TRBD1. Germline loops: CDR1 SGHTA, CDR2 FQGNSA. The CDR3 runs 15 residues. The junction had 6 bases not matched to a gene; V was cut back by 6 bases and J by 2 bases. CDR3 region: CASRKDRVGNQPQHF. CDR3 in DNA: TGTGCCAGCAGAAAGGACAGGGTTGGCAATCAGCCCCAGCATTTT.

The V gene is TRBV28, the J gene TRBJ1-1; maybe TRBD1 (6 bases). The CDR3 is 13 amino acids. Germline loops: CDR1 MDHEN, CDR2 SYDVKM. Deletions cut 2 bases from V and 7 bases from J, with 11 bases between. The CDR3 sequence: CASSLGGQGEAFF. In nucleotides, the CDR3 is TGTGCCAGCAGTTTAGGGGGGCAAGGTGAAGCTTTCTTT.